This T cell receptor (beta chain) was sequenced during a study of T cell repertoires in cytomegalovirus infection. Turning to the study itself: It was the public TCR beta signatures that indicated both CMV infection and matching HLA type.

The CDR3 sequence is 13 residues long. V lost 6 bases, J lost 1 base, and 10 bases lay in between. Per germline, CDR1 LNHDA and CDR2 SQIVND (reference sequence). Each CDR3 protein is one row after TCRdb ran MiXCR on the reads. The sample yields roughly 51,000 distinct CDR3 sequences, 20% to 25% seen once. The study's findings and limits: The response measured ex vivo was dominated by TCR beta clonotypes (HLA-C-restricted and CMV-specific).

Of note for this clonotype: Its antigen remains unknown.

The source is a human donor in good health (CMV status not recorded). Some clones in this sample may be carry-over from other donors' samples. This chain links TRBV19 with TRBJ2-7; D is perhaps TRBD1 (6 bases). The sample consisted of CD8+ T cells from cultured PBMCs, taken from culture after CMV antigen stimulation. CDR3 amino acids: CASRRTGSYEQYF. The CDR3 nucleotides are TGTGCCAGTAGAAGAACAGGGTCCTACGAGCAGTACTTC. The full variable domain, its missing parts supplied by reference TRBV19 and TRBJ2-7, is DGGITQSPKYLFRKEGQNVTLSCEQNLNHDAMYWYRQDPGQGLRLIYYSQIVNDFQKGDIAEGYSVSREKKESFPLTVTSAQKNPTAFYLCASRRTGSYEQYFGPGTRLTVT.